This T cell receptor beta chain was profiled in a study of T cell responses to AZD1222 COVID-19 vaccine. The germline V gene encodes CDR1 SQVTM and CDR2 ANQGSEA. This CDR3 region has 15 residues. V trimming: 0 bases; J trimming: 0 bases; junction bases outside the gene matches: 2. Sequenced by immunoSEQ multiplex PCR; TCRdb stores in-frame clones only, minus some. The data show about 94,000 clones, around 85% seen once. Combined were second doses at about 4 or about 12 weeks. V usage is TRBV29-1 and J usage is TRBJ2-7; 10 nucleotides agree with TRBD2. The sample consisted of peripheral blood, taken 28 days after the second AZD1222 dose. The clonotype originates from an adult who received the AZD1222 COVID-19 vaccine. CDR3 sequence reads: CSVEDWTSGSYEQYF. DNA for the CDR3: TGCAGCGTTGAAGATTGGACTAGCGGCTCCTACGAGCAGTACTTC.